This entry lists 25 T cell receptor beta chains sequenced from one sample in a study of blood T cell repertoires in COVID-19. Assay: immunoSEQ multiplex PCR; the TCRdb copy retains only in-frame clones and omits some. The repertoire includes 360,000 or so clones, roughly 87% of them detected once, and less than 5% sits in the top ten. The sequenced sample consisted of peripheral blood. These TCRs come from a woman aged 55-70 years with COVID-19, enrolled during active disease.

This clone was detected once. V and J are TRBV7-2 and TRBJ1-2, with 11 bases lining up with TRBD1. The CDR3 has 17 amino acids. Trimming at V came to 5 bases and at J to 2 bases, leaving 10 bases not matched to a gene. Germline-derived CDR1 and CDR2 are SGHTA and FQGNSA. CDR3 amino acids: CASSPRSGQGANYGYTF. For the CDR3, the DNA is TGTGCCAGCAGCCCCAGGTCCGGACAGGGGGCAAACTATGGCTACACCTTC.

V gene TRBV10-3 combines with J gene TRBJ2-1; 12 nucleotides align to TRBD2. V dropped 2 bases and J dropped 2; count of bases not matched to a gene: 1. CDR3 length: 16 amino acids. Germline CDR1 reads ENHRY; CDR2 reads SYGVKD. The CDR3 sequence: CAISEASGGAYNEQFF. The CDR3 DNA sequence: TGTGCCATCAGTGAGGCTAGCGGGGGGGCCTACAATGAGCAGTTCTTC.

The chain links TRBV3-1 (or the pseudogene TRBV3-2) to TRBJ1-2; maybe TRBD1 (6 bases). The CDR3 is 11 amino acids. Trimming took 5 bases from V and 10 from J, leaving 11 bases between them. The germline V gene encodes CDR1 LGHDT and CDR2 YNNKEL (reference sequence). CDR3 residues: CASSYRVDYTF. Here the CDR3 DNA reads TGTGCCAGCAGCTACAGGGTCGACTACACCTTC.

This sequence joins TRBV18 and TRBJ1-5; 7 bases are a match to TRBD1. The germline V gene has CDR1 KGHSH and CDR2 LQKENI. CDR3 length equals 14 residues. Trimming took 4 bases from V and 5 from J; bases not matched to a gene: 5. The CDR3 sequence: CASSLGTVDQPQHF. The CDR3 DNA reads TGTGCCAGCTCACTCGGGACAGTCGATCAGCCCCAGCATTTT.

The chain recombines TRBV12-3 or TRBV12-4 with TRBJ1-2, with D perhaps TRBD1 (5 bases). This CDR3 region has 13 residues. Trimming pared 3 bases from V and 4 bases from J, leaving 9 bases between. CDR3 DNA: TGTGCCAGCAGTTTGCAGGGAATCTATGGCTACACCTTC. This sequence encodes CASSLQGIYGYTF.

Here the CDR3 reads CASSVRGFPYEQYF. The CDR3 nucleotides are TGTGCCAGCAGCGTGCGGGGGTTCCCCTACGAGCAGTACTTC. The chain has TRBV3-1 (or the pseudogene TRBV3-2) and TRBJ2-7; TRBD2 agrees at 7 bases. The CDR3 spans 14 residues. The V gene's germline CDR1 is LGHDT and CDR2 YNNKEL (reference sequence). The V segment lost 5 bases and the J segment 2 bases; nucleotides outside the gene matches: 6.

This clone is a singleton in its sample. The chain employs TRBV11-2 and TRBJ1-6, with no clear D. From germline, CDR1 is SGHAT and CDR2 FQNNGV. Trimming removed 3 bases at V and 5 bases at J, with 11 bases between. The CDR3 totals 15 residues. CDR3 in amino acids: CASSFRAINNSPLHF. CDR3 nucleotides: TGTGCCAGCAGCTTTCGAGCAATCAATAATTCACCCCTCCACTTT.

This chain uses TRBV18 with TRBJ2-6; D might be TRBD2 (5 bases). This CDR3 has 19 amino acids. V gave up 4 bases and J gave up 0 bases, with 19 bases separating them. Per germline, CDR1 KGHSH and CDR2 LQKENI. The CDR3 DNA reads TGTGCCAGCTCACGAGCTGCGGGTGGCAGACCCTCTGGGGCCAACGTCCTGACTTTC. Protein sequence: CASSRAAGGRPSGANVLTF.

V gene TRBV6-5 combines with J gene TRBJ2-7, with 8 bases identical to TRBD1. The germline gives CDR1 MNHEY, CDR2 SVGAGI. V trimming: 8 bases; J trimming: 4 bases; junction bases outside the gene matches: 7. This CDR3 region has 13 residues. CDR3 DNA: TGTGCCAGCTCCAGACAGGGGAATTACGAGCAGTACTTC. Protein: CASSRQGNYEQYF.

This clone was observed a few times. The chain has TRBV13 and TRBJ1-1, with a weak D call TRBD1 (6 bases). CDR1 PRHDT and CDR2 FYEKMQ come from the germline V gene (reference sequence). The CDR3 spans 19 residues. The V end lost 5 bases, the J end lost 1 base, and 26 bases lay between the germline ends. DNA for the CDR3: TGTGCCAGCAGCCCAAGTCTATTGGGGGCGGTTCAGGGGAACACTGAAGCTTTCTTT. This translates into CASSPSLLGAVQGNTEAFF.

The chain uses TRBV30 and TRBJ2-7; unclear D gene. The germline CDR1 and CDR2 sequences are GTSNPN and SVGIG (reference sequence). CDR3 length: 15 residues. V was trimmed by 1 base and J by 3 bases, leaving 16 bases between them. The CDR3: CAWSGKSSLVYEQYF. The CDR3 bases are TGTGCCTGGAGTGGAAAGTCCTCTTTAGTCTACGAGCAGTACTTC.

The rearrangement links TRBV6-5 to TRBJ1-5, with 7 positions matching TRBD1. The CDR3 is 15 amino acids. With V trimmed by 6 bases and J by 7 bases, 12 bases remained unmatched. In germline, CDR1 is MNHEY, CDR2 SVGAGI. Written as DNA, the CDR3 is TGTGCCAGCAGAGTCGACAGGGCGGAGGGACAGCCCCAGCATTTT. Translating it yields CASRVDRAEGQPQHF.

The genes are TRBV19 and TRBJ1-1; 8 nucleotides agree with TRBD1. The CDR3 consists of 14 residues. The V gene end was trimmed by 4 bases and the J gene end by 3 bases; junction bases not matched to a gene: 4. Germline CDR1 and CDR2: LNHDA and SQIVND (reference sequence). The CDR3 loop reads CASSTRDRHTEAFF. CDR3 in DNA: TGTGCCAGTAGTACCCGGGACAGGCACACTGAAGCTTTCTTT. The variable domain in full, with the rest retrieved from reference TRBV19 and TRBJ1-1, is DGGITQSPKYLFRKEGQNVTLSCEQNLNHDAMYWYRQDPGQGLRLIYYSQIVNDFQKGDIAEGYSVSREKKESFPLTVTSAQKNPTAFYLCASSTRDRHTEAFFGQGTRLTVV.

The chain combines TRBV5-1 with TRBJ2-1, with D perhaps matching TRBD1 (5 bases). The germline gives CDR1 SGHRS, CDR2 YFSETQ. The CDR3 runs to 14 residues. Trimming pared 0 bases from V and 4 bases from J, leaving 8 bases between. CDR3: CASSLAYRYNEQFF. The CDR3 DNA reads as TGCGCCAGCAGCTTGGCCTACAGGTACAATGAGCAGTTCTTC.

This clone showed up just once. This chain uses TRBV28 with TRBJ2-5, with D maybe TRBD2 (7 bases). V dropped 3 bases and J dropped 5 bases, with 13 bases sitting between them. CDR3 length: 14 amino acids. CDR1 MDHEN and CDR2 SYDVKM come from the germline V gene. CDR3 DNA: TGTGCCAGCAGTTTCATCGGGGGGCTTGAGACCCAGTACTTC. Translation gives CASSFIGGLETQYF.

Points on this clone: The sample contains more than one DNA sequence encoding this CDR3. The chain uses TRBV13 and TRBJ1-1; maybe TRBD1 (6 bases). Trimming shortened V by 2 bases and J by 5 bases, and 9 bases separated the two germline ends. Germline V gives CDR1 PRHDT, CDR2 FYEKMQ (reference sequence). This CDR3 has 13 residues. The CDR3 sequence: CASSLKGGTEAFF. The CDR3 DNA reads TGTGCCAGCAGCTTAAAAGGGGGAACTGAAGCTTTCTTT.

J is TRBJ2-1 and V is TRBV7-3; 7 nucleotides match TRBD1. Germline V CDR1 and CDR2: SGHTA, FQGTGA. V gave up 5 bases and J gave up 6 bases; unmatched junction bases: 7. The CDR3 runs 14 residues. The CDR3 region has the DNA TGTGCCAGCAGCCCCGGGCGACAGGGCAATGAGCAGTTCTTC. It yields the protein CASSPGRQGNEQFF.

Only a few counts were recorded for this clone. This chain links TRBV5-1 with TRBJ1-2, with D maybe TRBD1 (5 bases). The V end lost 1 base, the J end lost 2 bases, and 12 bases lay between the germline ends. CDR3 length: 15 amino acids. Per germline, CDR1 SGHRS and CDR2 YFSETQ. The DNA of the CDR3 is TGCGCCAGCAGCTTGACAGGCAACATAAACTATGGCTACACCTTC. It encodes CASSLTGNINYGYTF.

CDR3 nucleotide sequence: TGCGCCAGCAGCTTGGATTGGACAGCAAATCAGCCCCAGCATTTT. Its translation is CASSLDWTANQPQHF. The V gene is TRBV5-1, the J gene TRBJ1-5; D is perhaps TRBD1 (6 bases). V was pared by 0 bases and J by 4 bases, with 11 bases between. This CDR3 has 15 residues. Germline values: CDR1 SGHRS, CDR2 YFSETQ.

The chain carries TRBV19 and TRBJ1-2; D might be TRBD1 (5 bases). The V end was cut by 4 bases, the J end by 0 bases, with 12 bases between. Germline CDR1 reads LNHDA; CDR2 reads SQIVND (reference sequence). The CDR3 sequence is 15 residues long. The CDR3 loop is CASSNRGLANYGYTF. The CDR3 DNA reads TGTGCCAGTAGTAACCGGGGACTCGCTAACTATGGCTACACCTTC.

The chain is built from TRBV27 and TRBJ1-2; D is unclear. The CDR3 length is 14 residues. Germline V gene data show CDR1 as MNHEY and CDR2 as SMNVEV (reference sequence). With 2 bases removed from V and 3 bases from J, the gap between germline ends came to 10 bases. CDR3 protein: CASSLRGSDYGYTF. The CDR3 coding sequence is TGTGCCAGCAGTTTAAGAGGGAGTGACTATGGCTACACCTTC.

The J gene is TRBJ2-3, the V gene TRBV30; 12 bases align to TRBD2. Germline CDR1 and CDR2: GTSNPN and SVGIG (reference sequence). This CDR3 spans 15 amino acids. Trimming removed 2 bases from V and 5 bases from J; junction bases left unmatched: 5. The CDR3 DNA sequence: TGTGCCTGGAGTTCTAGCGGGGGGGCCAGAGATACGCAGTATTTT. Its protein is CAWSSSGGARDTQYF.

This chain joins TRBV6-4 and TRBJ1-2; D unresolved. From germline, CDR1 is MRHNA and CDR2 SNTAGT. The CDR3 runs to 15 residues. The V end was cut by 1 base, the J end by 7 bases, with 16 bases between. Here the CDR3 reads CASSDFVRSTCGYTF. CDR3 nucleotide sequence: TGTGCCAGCAGTGACTTCGTACGGAGTACCTGTGGCTACACCTTC.

The chain links TRBV5-6 to TRBJ2-4; 7 bases fit TRBD2. Germline-derived CDR1 and CDR2 are SGHDT and YYEEEE. There are 15 residues in the CDR3. Trimming cost V 1 base and J 2 bases; bases outside gene matches: 3. CDR3 sequence: CASSLWGGTKNIQYF. The CDR3 coding sequence is TGTGCCAGCAGCTTGTGGGGGGGTACCAAAAACATTCAGTACTTC.

The chain links TRBV7-2 to TRBJ2-3; D is possibly TRBD1 (6 bases). V lost 5 bases and J 8 bases, leaving 17 bases between the germline ends. This CDR3 has 14 amino acids. Germline CDR1 is SGHTA and CDR2 is FQGNSA. CDR3 sequence: CASSHRDRIGTQYF. In nucleotides, the CDR3 is TGTGCCAGCAGCCACAGGGACCGCATTGGTACGCAGTATTTT.